This T cell receptor (beta chain) was recorded in a study of T cell responses to AZD1222 COVID-19 vaccine listed by TCRdb under 2021. Background for the entire study: TCR sequencing covered roughly 230 trial participants: approximately 200 given two doses of AZD1222 and about 26 given two doses of MenACWY control vaccine. Enrollment into the trials was organized by age into subgroups of 18-55, 56-69 and 70-plus years, and those subgroups contained approximately 150, 30 and 60 TCR-sequenced participants, respectively.

A note on this clone: No cognate antigen has been identified for it. No qualities accompany the bases; no much larger clone lies one base away.

According to the study, the label for this sample's time point signals: about 28 days (+/-7) after the second vaccine dose. AZD1222 recipients whose second dose came at about 4 weeks and those whose second dose came at about 12 weeks were combined into one group, since spike-specific TCR depth and breadth did not differ between the two schedules. Samples from vaccinated people were obtained from the UK trials COV001 and COV002, which included a single-blind randomized controlled phase 2/3 trial of AZD1222 (ChAdOx1 nCoV-19) in healthy adults. Trial participant PBMC samples were collected at day 0 and day 28 after the second dose for TCRbeta chain sequencing. The junction carries 13 bases between V and J, which are trimmed by 6 bases and 1 base respectively. Counted from cysteine to phenylalanine, this CDR3 has 14 amino acids. Of the read, only the CDR3 DNA is kept; its 42 bases are in frame from base 1. The germline V gene yields MDHEN for CDR1 and SYDVKM for CDR2.

The CDR3 regions of human TCRbeta chains were analyzed by immunosequencing. The original methods were these. TCRs in the repertoires were matched against a reference library of SARS-CoV-2-specific TCRs that had been generated with the MIRA antigen-specificity platform. Breadth was defined as the fraction of unique TCRs that were SARS-CoV-2-associated. Depth was defined as the fraction of total T cells that were SARS-CoV-2-associated. Each spike-specific TCR was assigned to its reactive spike region and to a CD4 or CD8 class using the MIRA data. Log10-transformed breadth and depth values were compared by one-way ANOVA with Sidak's multiple comparisons tests. TCRdb re-hosts the immuneACCESS table, in-frame sequences only. Its copies lack some clones; in the studies checked, an unresolved V gene accounts for under half of them, and the cause for the rest is not known. V, J and clone size were drawn from that table, and D and trimming were deduced from the DNA. The sample contains approximately 120,000 clones, approximately 85% of them found a single time. The biggest ten clones account for roughly 4.4% of the sample.

Overall study outcomes, separate from this receptor: Because no day 14 peak-response samples were available, the repertoires could be characterized only after the peak T cell response. Most participants were white British and females outnumbered males, and the authors suggested that clonal diversity may have been underestimated. The vaccine-associated CD4 TCRs covered the entire spike protein, and the dominant responses fell in regions 160-218 and 743-854. The 56-69-year group was small, and its depth increase did not reach significance, likely because of low power. Only six AZD1222 recipients were SARS-CoV-2 seropositive at baseline, limiting conclusions about previously exposed vaccinees. A significant rise in spike-specific TCR breadth and depth was observed after two AZD1222 doses relative to day 0 and relative to MenACWY recipients. Epitopes outside the regions mutated in the B.1.351 and B.1.1.7 variants were reportedly recognized by nearly half of the unique spike-specific TCRs.

Sample: peripheral blood, taken 28 days after the second AZD1222 dose. The TCR originated in an adult who received the AZD1222 COVID-19 vaccine. This receptor chain uses TRBV28 and TRBJ2-7; TRBD2 is perhaps the D gene, given 7 matching bases. This receptor has the CDR3 CASSQGGVSYEQYF. The nucleotide sequence reads TGTGCCAGCAGCCAAGGGGGGGTATCCTACGAGCAGTACTTC.